The clone carrying this T cell receptor beta chain was seen only once. Its target is not known. Germline V lookup: CDR1 SGHDN, CDR2 FVKESK. The V gene lost 8 bases and the J gene lost 6 bases, with 8 bases spanning the gap. This CDR3 comprises 11 residues. Random hexamers were used to reverse transcribe the RNA input (about 0.45 to 1 ug). Coverage of TCR beta CDR3 amplification by immunoSEQ multiplex PCR extended to 54 Vbeta and 13 Jbeta. TCRdb re-called the immunoSEQ multiplex PCR reads with MiXCR, one entry per CDR3 protein. Here the sample spans some 130,000 distinct CDR3 sequences, just under 95% being singletons. The record originates from a study of CD8 T cells in Susac syndrome. Study-wide background: Active disease was present in roughly 6 of the sequenced Susac syndrome patients, and remission in roughly eight. Notes on the study in general: Clonal expansion was present among Susac CD8+ cells. This expansion reached its peak in TEMRA cells and in active patients.

The TCR comes from a human donor with Susac syndrome. Sample: CD8+ T cells from PBMCs. The gene calls are TRBV14 and TRBJ2-1; a weak D match, TRBD2 (5 bases). The CDR3 sequence is CASFGGNEQFF. CDR3 in DNA: TGTGCCAGCTTCGGAGGCAATGAGCAGTTCTTC.